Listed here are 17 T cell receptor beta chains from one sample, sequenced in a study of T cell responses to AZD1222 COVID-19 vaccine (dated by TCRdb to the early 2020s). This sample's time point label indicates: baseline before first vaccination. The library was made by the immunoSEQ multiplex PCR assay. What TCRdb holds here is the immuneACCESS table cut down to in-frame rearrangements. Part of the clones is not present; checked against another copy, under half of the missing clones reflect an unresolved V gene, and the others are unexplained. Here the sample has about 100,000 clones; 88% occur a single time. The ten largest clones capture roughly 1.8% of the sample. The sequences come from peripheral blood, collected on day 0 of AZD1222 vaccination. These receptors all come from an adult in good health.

The CDR3 nucleotides are TGTGCCAGCAGTTATACTAGCGCGGCTTACAATGAGCAGTTCTTC. This gives the protein CASSYTSAAYNEQFF. This chain connects TRBV6-5 to TRBJ2-1, with 7 bases lining up with TRBD2. The junction had 6 bases not matched to a gene; V was cut back by 3 bases and J by 4 bases. This CDR3 comprises 15 residues. Germline assignment: CDR1 MNHEY and CDR2 SVGAGI.

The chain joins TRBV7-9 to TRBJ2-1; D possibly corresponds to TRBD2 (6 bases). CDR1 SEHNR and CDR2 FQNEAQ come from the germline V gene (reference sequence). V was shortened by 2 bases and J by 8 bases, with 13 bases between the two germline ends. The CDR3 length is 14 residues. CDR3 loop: CASSLRREGDEQFF. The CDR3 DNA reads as TGTGCCAGCAGCTTAAGGCGGGAAGGGGATGAGCAGTTCTTC. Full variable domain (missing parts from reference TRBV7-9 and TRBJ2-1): DTGVSQNPRHKITKRGQNVTFRCDPISEHNRLYWYRQTLGQGPEFLTYFQNEAQLEKSRLLSDRFSAERPKGSFSTLEIQRTEQGDSAMYLCASSLRREGDEQFFGPGTRLTVL.

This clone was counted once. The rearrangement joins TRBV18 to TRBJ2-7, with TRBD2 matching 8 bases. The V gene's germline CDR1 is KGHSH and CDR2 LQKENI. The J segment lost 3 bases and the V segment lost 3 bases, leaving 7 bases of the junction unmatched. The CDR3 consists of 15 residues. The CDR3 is CASSPAATSGYEQYF. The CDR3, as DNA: TGTGCCAGCTCACCCGCCGCCACTAGCGGCTACGAGCAGTACTTC. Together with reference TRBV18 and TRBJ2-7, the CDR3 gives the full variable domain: NAGVMQNPRHLVRRRGQEARLRCSPMKGHSHVYWYRQLPEEGLKFMVYLQKENIIDESGMPKERFSAEFPKEGPSILRIQQVVRGDSAAYFCASSPAATSGYEQYFGPGTRLTVT.

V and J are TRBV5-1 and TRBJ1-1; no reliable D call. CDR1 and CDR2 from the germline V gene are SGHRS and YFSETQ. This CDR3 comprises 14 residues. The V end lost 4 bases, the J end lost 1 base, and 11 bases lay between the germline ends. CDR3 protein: CASSPRVRNTEAFF. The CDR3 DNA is TGCGCCAGCAGCCCCCGAGTGAGGAACACTGAAGCTTTCTTT.

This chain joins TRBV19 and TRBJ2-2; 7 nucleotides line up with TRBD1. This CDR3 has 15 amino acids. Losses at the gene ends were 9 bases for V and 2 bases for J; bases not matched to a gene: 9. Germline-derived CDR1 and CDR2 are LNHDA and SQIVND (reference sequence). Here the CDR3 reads CASREQGFNTGELFF. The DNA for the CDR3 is TGTGCCAGCAGGGAACAGGGGTTCAACACCGGGGAGCTGTTTTTT.

This CDR3 is CASSYGQGGYGYTF. CDR3 nucleotides: TGTGCCAGCAGTTACGGACAGGGAGGCTATGGCTACACCTTC. The V call is TRBV6-5, the J call TRBJ1-2; 8 nucleotides agree with TRBD1. The CDR3 sequence is 14 residues long. The junction had 3 bases not matched to a gene; V was cut back by 2 bases and J by 4 bases. Germline lookup yields CDR1 MNHEY and CDR2 SVGAGI.

The CDR3 sequence is CAWSPRDEQFF. CDR3 sequence (DNA): TGTGCCTGGAGTCCTCGGGACGAGCAGTTCTTC. The V call is TRBV30, the J call TRBJ2-1, with D perhaps assigned TRBD1 or TRBD2 (5 bases each). The CDR3 runs to 11 residues. The V gene's germline CDR1 is GTSNPN and CDR2 SVGIG (reference sequence). V was pared by 2 bases and J by 10 bases, with 9 bases between.

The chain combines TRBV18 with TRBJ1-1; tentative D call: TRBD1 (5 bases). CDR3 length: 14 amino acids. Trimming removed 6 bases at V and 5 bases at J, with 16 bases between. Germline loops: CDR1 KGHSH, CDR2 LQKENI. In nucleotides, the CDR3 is TGTGCCAGCTCCCGACAAGGGGCGGGGACTGAAGCTTTCTTT. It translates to CASSRQGAGTEAFF. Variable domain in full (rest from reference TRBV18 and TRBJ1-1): NAGVMQNPRHLVRRRGQEARLRCSPMKGHSHVYWYRQLPEEGLKFMVYLQKENIIDESGMPKERFSAEFPKEGPSILRIQQVVRGDSAAYFCASSRQGAGTEAFFGQGTRLTVV.

The CDR3 region is CASSLVGGVYTEAFF. The CDR3 bases are TGCGCCAGCAGCTTGGTAGGGGGCGTATACACTGAAGCTTTCTTT. The V call is TRBV5-1, the J call TRBJ1-1, with TRBD1 identical over 7 bases. The CDR3 is 15 amino acids. The ends lost 0 bases at V and 3 bases at J; junction bases unmatched: 5. Germline assignment: CDR1 SGHRS and CDR2 YFSETQ.

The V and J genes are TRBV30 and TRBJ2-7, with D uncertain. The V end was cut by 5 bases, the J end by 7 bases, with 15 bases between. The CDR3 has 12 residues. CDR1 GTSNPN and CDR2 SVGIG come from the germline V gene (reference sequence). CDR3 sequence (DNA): TGTGCCTGGGACCGGCCCCTGGGGGAGCAGTACTTC. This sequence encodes CAWDRPLGEQYF.

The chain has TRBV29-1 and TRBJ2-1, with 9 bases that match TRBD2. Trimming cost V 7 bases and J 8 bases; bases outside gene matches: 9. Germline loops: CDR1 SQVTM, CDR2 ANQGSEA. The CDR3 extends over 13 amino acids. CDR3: CSGTGTSFHEQFF. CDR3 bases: TGCAGCGGGACCGGGACTAGCTTCCATGAGCAGTTCTTC.

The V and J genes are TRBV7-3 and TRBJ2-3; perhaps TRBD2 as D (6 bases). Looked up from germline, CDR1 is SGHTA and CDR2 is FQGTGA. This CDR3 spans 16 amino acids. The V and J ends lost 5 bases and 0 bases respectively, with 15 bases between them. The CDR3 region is CASSPGRDWSTDTQYF. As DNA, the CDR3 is TGTGCCAGCAGCCCGGGCCGGGACTGGAGCACAGATACGCAGTATTTT.

The CDR3 is CASVFSGTGNQPQHF. In DNA, the CDR3 is TGTGCCAGCGTTTTTTCCGGGACAGGGAATCAGCCCCAGCATTTT. The J gene is TRBJ1-5, the V gene TRBV28; the match to TRBD1 covers 9 bases. Germline V CDR1 and CDR2: MDHEN, SYDVKM. V was clipped by 8 bases and J by 4 bases; unmatched bases: 9. The CDR3 is made up of 15 amino acids.

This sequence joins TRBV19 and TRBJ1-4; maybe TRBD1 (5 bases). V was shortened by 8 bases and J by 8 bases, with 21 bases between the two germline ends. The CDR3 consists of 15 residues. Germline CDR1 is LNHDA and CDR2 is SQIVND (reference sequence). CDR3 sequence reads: CASGASGTGREKLFF. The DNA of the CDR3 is TGTGCCAGTGGGGCCTCCGGGACGGGCCGAGAAAAACTGTTTTTT.

The CDR3 protein is CASSQVRGLETQYF. As DNA, the CDR3 is TGTGCCAGCAGCCAAGTAAGGGGGCTAGAGACCCAGTACTTC. This rearrangement joins TRBV3-1 (or the pseudogene TRBV3-2) to TRBJ2-5; 7 bases line up with TRBD1. The CDR3 is 14 amino acids. Per germline, CDR1 LGHDT and CDR2 YNNKEL (reference sequence). Germline trimming cut 1 base from V and 4 bases from J; bases unmatched to any gene: 3.

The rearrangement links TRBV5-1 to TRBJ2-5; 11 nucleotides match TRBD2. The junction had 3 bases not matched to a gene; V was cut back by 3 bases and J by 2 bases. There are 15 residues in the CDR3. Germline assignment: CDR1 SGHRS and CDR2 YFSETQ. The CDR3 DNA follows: TGCGCCAGCAGCTCTAGCGGGAGGACGCAAGAGACCCAGTACTTC. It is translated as CASSSSGRTQETQYF.

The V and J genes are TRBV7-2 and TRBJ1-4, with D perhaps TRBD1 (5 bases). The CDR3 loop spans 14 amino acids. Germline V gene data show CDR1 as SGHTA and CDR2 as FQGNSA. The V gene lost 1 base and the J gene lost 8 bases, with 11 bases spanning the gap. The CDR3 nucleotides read TGTGCCAGCAGCTTAGTGGGGGTACCAGAAAAACTGTTTTTT. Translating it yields CASSLVGVPEKLFF.